One sample yielded the 3 T cell receptor beta chains listed below, sequenced in a study of blood T cells in healthy people across ages. With a J-beta primer mix and a sample-barcoded 5' primer, a second PCR ran 7 to 11 cycles. MiXCR, applied by TCRdb to the 5' RACE reads, yields one record per CDR3 protein. The table has approximately 900,000 distinct CDR3 sequences, approximately 32% seen once; the top ten hold about 9.4%. These data also featured in a second study, about T cells of mothers and their children.

The source material was blood. These receptors were taken from a middle-aged woman in good health.

This clonotype was counted at least ten times. The chain employs TRBV29-1 and TRBJ1-2; tentative D call: TRBD1 (5 bases). Trimming stripped 5 bases from V and 7 bases from J, with 20 bases between. The CDR3 has 14 residues. Germline V gene data show CDR1 as SQVTM and CDR2 as ANQGSEA. CDR3 residues: CSVLAGTRGRGYTF. The CDR3 DNA sequence: TGCAGCGTTTTAGCCGGGACCCGGGGACGTGGCTACACCTTC. The full variable domain, its missing parts supplied by reference TRBV29-1 and TRBJ1-2, is SAVISQKPSRDICQRGTSLTIQCQVDSQVTMMFWYRQQPGQSLTLIATANQGSEATYESGFVIDKFPISRPNLTFSTLTVSNMSPEDSSIYLCSVLAGTRGRGYTFGSGTRLTVV.

This clonotype occurred many times. The chain employs TRBV20-1 and TRBJ2-7; D ambiguous. Germline CDR1 is DFQATT and CDR2 is SNEGSKA (reference sequence). V was cut by 6 bases and J by 5 bases, with 8 bases left in between. This CDR3 spans 10 amino acids. The CDR3 loop reads CSARTNEQYF. CDR3 sequence (DNA): TGCAGTGCCCGAACCAACGAGCAGTACTTC.

The V and J genes are TRBV14 and TRBJ2-7; 10 nucleotides line up with TRBD1. Germline V lookup: CDR1 SGHDN, CDR2 FVKESK. CDR3 length equals 15 residues. J lost 7 bases, V lost 4 bases, and 10 bases had no gene match. This CDR3 reads CASSPRDRGHREQYF. In DNA, the CDR3 is TGTGCCAGCAGCCCCAGAGACAGGGGGCATCGGGAGCAGTACTTC. The full variable domain, completed using reference TRBV14 and TRBJ2-7, is EAGVTQFPSHSVIEKGQTVTLRCDPISGHDNLYWYRRVMGKEIKFLLHFVKESKQDESGMPNNRFLAERTGGTYSTLKVQPAELEDSGVYFCASSPRDRGHREQYFGPGTRLTVT.